This T cell receptor beta chain was captured in a study of cytomegalovirus exposure and HLA in healthy donors (TCRdb year 2017). About the investigation overall: According to an earlier analysis of a few hundred of the donors, about 179 million T cells yielded some 110 million unique TCR beta sequences and approximately 300 Gb of sequence data. High-throughput TCR immunosequencing, statistical association of individual TCRs with disease status, and machine learning were combined to predict cytomegalovirus infection status. Approximately 310 gigabases of sequencing data and approximately 92 million unique TCR sequences made up an early release that covered over 550 HLA-typed donors. Every repertoire in the discovery cohort had been generated on one and the same sequencing platform. In a later genetic analysis, genome-wide SNP genotypes for about three fifths of the roughly 670 donors were used, and that subset was treated as a discovery cohort. Because of strong linkage in the cohort, roughly five DR-DQ haplotypes were treated as single units for association and clustering. The study aimed to test whether signatures of past pathogen exposure could be identified by cataloging public T cell receptors. The study used immunosequencing to profile the T cell repertoires of around 600 subjects and linked those repertoires to cytomegalovirus serostatus. Among approximately 370 genotyped donors of the cohort, an average of approximately 240,000 unique TCR beta nucleotide sequences was sequenced per donor, of which about 18% were non-productive. Both class I and class II loci were covered by HLA typing, at four-digit resolution. Rather than drawing on any new phenotypic data, the later analysis identified candidate immune exposures from TCR beta sequences and the way those sequences occurred across donors. To study patterns of TCR occurrence, a later analysis re-analyzed previously published TCR beta repertoires from just over 650 donors and added high-resolution HLA genotyping. Typing coverage differed by locus: A, B, C, DRB1 and DQB1 were typed in about 620-630 donors, DQA1 in roughly 510, DPA1 in around 610, and DPB1 in roughly 450. An earlier analysis of 587 of the donors used high-throughput TCR beta sequencing to judge whether each TCR beta V gene segment behaved as functional or pseudogenic. Along with the roughly 710-subject first cohort, a separate validation cohort of over 90 different subjects was used. The genetic ancestry cluster associated with self-reported Caucasian donors included 65% to 90% of the approximately 430 genotyped donors. Donor age, sex, ethnicity and CMV serostatus were collected together with the repertoire data. The study at large found these results: Because some donors lacked HLA typing at each locus, the association tests relied only on the typed subset. The authors suggested that the approach could potentially be extended to other disease states and immunological phenotypes. The study listed 150 to 200 TCR beta chains as associated with cytomegalovirus. According to a later genetic analysis, donors in an Asian-associated ancestry cluster had fewer N-insertions in productive TCRs than the roughly 670-donor mean. The classifier was reported to diagnose cytomegalovirus status with high specificity and sensitivity in both the original cohort and the validation cohort. This cohort had only TCR beta chains sequenced, and the lack of alpha or paired-chain data limited which features could be detected. Assigning TCR associations to individual alleles was difficult when HLA alleles, especially DR and DQ, strongly co-occurred. In an earlier analysis of around 600 of the donors, most TCR beta V segments were observed in productive rearrangements about 90% or about 30% of the time, broadly matching IMGT annotations. Linkage disequilibrium might explain the correlated functional status among segregating V segments, but an unknown experimental factor could not be excluded. A further reported finding was that TCR beta sequences accurately predicted the HLA-A and HLA-B alleles for most subjects in the first cohort. An association between a missense DCLRE1C variant and V-gene and J-gene trimming of TCR beta chains was found in a later genetic analysis and replicated in an independent cohort. In a later analysis, 15,000 to 20,000 TCR beta sequences were associated with specific HLA alleles at a false discovery rate of 0.05. Because counts were too low, about 18 rarely observed V segments, including chromosome 9 orphons, were left out of the earlier analysis of 587 of the donors. A cluster of highly shared sequence variants was judged likely to be a technical artifact of the sequencing pipeline. While some public TCRs were present in many individuals, most TCR sequences turned up only very rarely across donors. A few of the identified cytomegalovirus-associated TCR beta chains were confirmed in vitro to be specific for cytomegalovirus antigens. A later analysis found that HLA-associated TCR beta chains were more clonally expanded and had lower generation probabilities than equally common non-associated chains. Several of the top co-occurrence clusters appeared to be linked to parvovirus B19, influenza, CMV and Epstein-Barr virus, according to a later analysis. The presence/absence analyses assumed that sequencing depth was roughly uniform across donors, and that assumption may not be true. The only immune exposure information available for the cohort was CMV serostatus. In a later analysis, TCR association rates were found to vary across HLA loci, with the most associated TCRs seen for DRB1 alleles and the fewest for HLA-C alleles. In a later analysis, most CMV-associated TCR beta chains were found to appear HLA-restricted, with HLA associations seemingly driven largely by CMV exposure.

Only a few counts were recorded for this clone. It has no known antigen specificity. The input lacks base qualities; no much larger clone sits a single base away. Library creation used the immunoSEQ multiplex PCR assay. For the multiplex PCR, a mixture combining 60 forward primers for TCR Vbeta segments and 13 reverse primers for TCR Jbeta segments was used. A multiplex PCR assay on genomic DNA amplified the CDR3 region of rearranged TCR beta genes. The amplified TCR beta libraries were sequenced on the Illumina HiSeq System as 87-base-pair reads. Under the source paper's analysis protocol: Across the 700 or so repertoires, a later analysis counted some 80 million unique TCR beta chains, 9.5 million to 13 million of which were shared by at least two donors. To remove PCR and sequencing errors, raw reads were error-corrected and collapsed into unique sequences using a nearest-neighbor algorithm that merged closely related sequences. CDR3 sequences were aligned to IMGT reference sequences to assign V, D and J gene segments. Each retained sequence needed at least a six-nucleotide match to both a V gene segment and a J gene segment. A rearrangement counted as productive if the CDR3 had no stop codons and remained in frame with V and J, and every other rearrangement counted as non-productive. Following IMGT convention, CDR3 was defined as the stretch from the second conserved V-encoded cysteine to the conserved J-encoded phenylalanine. In an earlier analysis of 587 of the donors, sequences lacking an unambiguous match to a single V gene segment were excluded. In an earlier analysis of 587 of the donors, V segments were called functional above 56.7% productive rearrangements and were called segregating when the between-donor standard deviation exceeded 5%. A statistical classification framework was built for diagnosing cytomegalovirus status from the catalog of TCR beta chain sequences. A later analysis assigned V and J genes by comparing TCR nucleotide sequences with IMGT/GENE-DB human TR gene sequences. Using the TCRdist pipeline, a later analysis assigned CDR3 sequences along with most-parsimonious VDJ recombination scenarios. A later analysis defined each TCR beta chain by its CDR3 amino acid sequence plus V-gene family, and excluded reads lacking a unique V-gene family. A later analysis removed 600 or so highly shared, low-generation-probability nucleotide sequences to deal with suspected cross-contamination and a sequencing artifact. A later analysis calculated a clonal expansion index for each public chain from normalized within-repertoire ranks of inferred template counts. A later analysis computed generation probabilities with a VDJ recombination model fitted to out-of-frame rearrangements, and checked the results against IGoR. A later analysis scored TCR-TCR, TCR-HLA and TCR-CMV co-occurrence with hypergeometric tests, applying a repertoire-size bias correction to TCR pairs. False discovery rates were estimated in a later analysis by permuting HLA or CMV assignments 20 times. A later analysis grouped co-occurring TCRs with DBSCAN, adding TCRdist sequence similarity when clustering within HLA-allele-positive subsets. Repertoires with fewer than 30,000 or more than 120,000 public chains, plus five repertoires with anomalous nucleotide sharing, were excluded from co-occurrence clustering. In TCRdb, the immuneACCESS table is reduced to in-frame sequences with V and J assigned. These tables do not hold every clone; where another copy was compared, an unresolved V gene accounts for under half, and the others remain unexplained. D and trimming come from the DNA, and the V and J calls and clone size come from that table. Counted in this sample were 190,000 or so clones; over 75% of them appeared once. The ten largest clones represent more than 8.5% of the sample.

The cohort consisted of more than 650 healthy bone marrow donors. At the time of sampling, every cohort member was nominally healthy, though immune exposures that went unrecorded were likely present. The donor was CMV seropositive and was included in the group of 250 to 300 seropositive cohort members. Each donor provided a peripheral blood sample, and peripheral blood mononuclear cells were used for TCR beta sequencing. The Qiagen DNeasy Blood Extraction Kit was used to extract genomic DNA from the blood cell samples. The receptor was isolated from a woman in her forties or fifties in good health and CMV-seropositive. The sample was PBMCs.

The sequenced DNA: TGTGCCAGCAGCCAAAACAGGCAATCTGAAGCTTTCTTT. This codes for CASSQNRQSEAFF. The V and J segments used are TRBV4-2 and TRBJ1-1; the D gene is perhaps TRBD1, on 5 matching bases. Its CDR3 holds 13 amino acids, cysteine through phenylalanine. Here the CDR3 DNA is all that survives: 39 bases in frame from base 1. V and J lose 2 bases and 6 bases, and a span of 10 bases separates them. Based on the germline V gene, the CDR1 and CDR2 sequences are LGHNA and YNFKEQ.